Listed below are T cell receptor beta chains from one sample, sequenced in a study of shared clonotypes between healthy human individuals. The protocol was immunoSEQ multiplex PCR, while the TCRdb copy is restricted to in-frame clones and leaves out a portion. The sample holds around 2,000,000 clones, approximately 94% seen once. The material sequenced was naive CD8+ T cells from PBMCs. These receptors all stem from a man younger than 35 in good health. Some clones in this sample may be carry-over from other donors' samples. Both conserved end residues are part of each CDR3. The order of the fields is V gene, D gene, clone size, J gene, CDR3 protein, CDR3 DNA. D genes are given only for firm matches. Some rows have no size entry. The others give once, few or many, or a class for an expanded clone.

TRBV19,TRBD2,-,TRBJ2-1,CATRRLAGYNEQFF,TGTGCCACCCGACGACTAGCGGGTTACAATGAGCAGTTCTTC
TRBV7-6,-,-,TRBJ2-2,CASSFGGYTGELFF,TGTGCCAGCAGCTTTGGGGGGTACACCGGGGAGCTGTTTTTT
TRBV6-1,TRBD2,-,TRBJ2-7,CASSEAGSGSWYEQYF,TGTGCCAGCAGTGAAGCGGGTAGCGGGAGTTGGTACGAGCAGTACTTC
TRBV23-1,TRBD1,-,TRBJ1-5,CASTLGQNNQPQHF,TGCGCCAGCACGCTGGGACAGAACAATCAGCCCCAGCATTTT
TRBV28,-,-,TRBJ2-5,CASSARGQETQYF,TGTGCCAGCAGTGCAAGGGGGCAAGAGACCCAGTACTTC
TRBV6-1,-,few,TRBJ1-3,CASSEDRSSGNTIYF,TGTGCCAGCAGTGAAGACAGGAGCTCTGGAAACACCATATATTTT
TRBV19,-,-,TRBJ1-5,CASSIDHGEGQPQHF,TGTGCCAGTAGTATAGATCATGGGGAAGGACAGCCCCAGCATTTT
TRBV19,TRBD1,-,TRBJ2-2,CASSRTGRNTGELFF,TGTGCCAGTAGTCGGACAGGAAGGAACACCGGGGAGCTGTTTTTT
TRBV5-1,-,-,TRBJ2-2,CASFWGDTGELFF,TGCGCCAGTTTTTGGGGCGACACCGGGGAGCTGTTTTTT
TRBV6-5,-,-,TRBJ1-1,CASSLQAKNTEAFF,TGTGCCAGCAGTTTACAGGCGAAGAACACTGAAGCTTTCTTT
TRBV5-1,TRBD1,-,TRBJ2-1,CASSAGTGGAYNEQFF,TGCGCCAGCAGCGCTGGGACAGGGGGCGCCTACAATGAGCAGTTCTTC
TRBV6-1,TRBD2,-,TRBJ2-1,CASSEEHLGLAGSSYNEQFF,TGTGCCAGCAGTGAAGAGCACCTCGGACTAGCGGGAAGCTCCTACAATGAGCAGTTCTTC
TRBV27,TRBD1,-,TRBJ1-5,CASSPSPGQAFYSNQPQHF,TGTGCCAGCAGTCCCTCACCGGGACAGGCCTTTTATAGCAATCAGCCCCAGCATTTT
TRBV21-1,-,-,TRBJ1-5,CASPSQHSNQPQHF,TGTGCCAGCCCCAGCCAGCATAGCAATCAGCCCCAGCATTTT